The rows below give T cell receptor beta chains drawn from one sample of a study of blood T cell repertoires in COVID-19. Libraries were prepared by immunoSEQ multiplex PCR; TCRdb keeps only in-frame clonotypes and omits some of them. The table has hundreds of thousands of clones, around 81% seen once; the top ten hold roughly 8%. The sample taken for sequencing was peripheral blood. The receptors shown here come from a woman of 80 years or more with COVID-19, enrolled during active disease. The CDR3 runs from the conserved cysteine through the conserved F or W. Each record gives: J gene, D gene, clone size, V gene, CDR3 DNA, CDR3 protein. A D gene is named only where the DNA matches it firmly. A row's size may be missing; if present it is once, few, many or a size class.

TRBJ1-1 . . TRBV18 TGTGCCAGCTCACCACTTCCCTTGAACACTGAAGCTTTCTTT CASSPLPLNTEAFF
TRBJ2-7 . . TRBV10-1 TGCGCCAGCAGTCAGGGGCTAGTATACTACGAGCAGTACTTC CASSQGLVYYEQYF
TRBJ1-1 . . TRBV6-6 TGTGCCAGCATCCTACAGGGGAACACTGAAGCTTTCTTT CASILQGNTEAFF
TRBJ1-4 . . TRBV19 TGTGCCAGTAGAACAGGTCCAACTAATGAAAAACTGTTTTTT CASRTGPTNEKLFF
TRBJ2-2 . . TRBV7-3 TGTGCCAGCAGCTTATCCTCTCTCCCCGGGGAGCTGTTTTTT CASSLSSLPGELFF
TRBJ1-2 . . TRBV7-9 TGTGCCAGCAGCTTAGCTTCCGTACAGTATGGCTACACCTTC CASSLASVQYGYTF
TRBJ2-7 . . TRBV29-1 TGCAGCGTTCACAGTACCTACGAGCAGTACTTC CSVHSTYEQYF
TRBJ1-1 TRBD1 . TRBV3-1/TRBV3-2 TGTGCCAGCTCAGGGACAGGGGTAACTGAAGCTTTCTTT CASSGTGVTEAFF
TRBJ1-5 . . TRBV2 TGTGCCAGCAGCCCGACAGTTATCCATCAGCCCCAGCATTTT CASSPTVIHQPQHF
TRBJ1-6 . . TRBV18 TGTGCCAGCTCCCCTGTTGCAGGCGCAGCTTCACCCCTCCACTTT CASSPVAGAASPLHF
TRBJ1-2 TRBD1 . TRBV4-1 TGCGCCAGCAGCCAAGTGACAGGGGAGAGCTATGGCTACACCTTC CASSQVTGESYGYTF
TRBJ2-5 TRBD2 . TRBV3-1/TRBV3-2 TGTGCCAGCAGCCAACTTGAAACTAGCGGGGCGCAGACCCAGTACTTC CASSQLETSGAQTQYF
TRBJ2-5 TRBD1 . TRBV2 TGTGCCAGCAGCCCTAGGGACAGTTGGAAAGAGACCCAGTACTTC CASSPRDSWKETQYF
TRBJ2-1 TRBD1 . TRBV7-9 TGTGCCAGCAGCTATCCGGGACAGGGGGCCTACAATGAGCAGTTCTTC CASSYPGQGAYNEQFF
TRBJ1-1 . . TRBV21-1 TGTGCCAGCAGCAACAGGCCTTCTGGCTTGAACACTGAAGCTTTCTTT CASSNRPSGLNTEAFF
TRBJ2-7 TRBD2 . TRBV7-2 TGTGCCAGCAGCTTAGATTCGGGGGGGCCGAAACAGTACTTC CASSLDSGGPKQYF
TRBJ2-1 TRBD1 . TRBV6-5 TGTGCCAGCAGACCGGGACAGGGGACCAATGAGCAGTTCTTC CASRPGQGTNEQFF
TRBJ2-3 TRBD2 . TRBV4-1 TGCGCCAGCAGGGTGACTAGCGGGGGAGGACTTGAGTCAGATACGCAGTATTTT CASRVTSGGGLESDTQYF
TRBJ1-1 TRBD1 . TRBV24-1 TGTGCCACCAAGGGACAGGGTGACACTGAAGCTTTCTTT CATKGQGDTEAFF
TRBJ1-4 . once TRBV11-1 TGTGCCAGCAGCGACTCCCGGGGAAGAGGACTGTTTTTT CASSDSRGRGLFF
TRBJ2-2 TRBD1 . TRBV15 TGTGCCACCAGCAGTCGAGGACAGGGCGTCGGCGGGGAGCTGTTTTTT CATSSRGQGVGGELFF
TRBJ1-4 TRBD1 . TRBV28 TGTGCCAGCAGTTTATACCGGACAGGGCAGGGTGAAAAACTGTTTTTT CASSLYRTGQGEKLFF
TRBJ1-5 . . TRBV9 TGTGCCAGCAGCGTAGGGGAGGGCAATCAGCCCCAGCATTTT CASSVGEGNQPQHF
TRBJ1-6 TRBD1 . TRBV19 TGTGCCAGTACCGGGACAGGATCCTTCTCCTATAATTCACCCCTCCACTTT CASTGTGSFSYNSPLHF
TRBJ2-5 TRBD2 . TRBV25-1 TGTGCCAGCCAGGGACTAGCGGAAGAGACCCAGTACTTC CASQGLAEETQYF
TRBJ1-4 . . TRBV15 TGTGCCACCAGCAGAGATGGTCGACCACAGAAACTGTTTTTT CATSRDGRPQKLFF
TRBJ1-2 . . TRBV3-1/TRBV3-2 TGTGCCAGCAGCCGGAGGACAGAGGGCTACACCTTC CASSRRTEGYTF
TRBJ1-2 . few TRBV5-6 TGTGCCAGCAGCTTGAGGCAGGGGATTATACGCTACACCTTC CASSLRQGIIRYTF
TRBJ1-4 TRBD1 . TRBV19 TGTGCCAGCCTGCCTGGGGACAGGGGTAATGAAAAACTGTTTTTT CASLPGDRGNEKLFF
TRBJ1-1 . once TRBV11-2 TGTGCCAGCAGCCATCCGTTACAGTCAGGGGCTGAAGCTTTCTTT CASSHPLQSGAEAFF
TRBJ2-3 TRBD1 . TRBV27 TGTGCCAGCAGTCTCAGACAGGGTGGGGATACGCAGTATTTT CASSLRQGGDTQYF
TRBJ1-3 TRBD1 . TRBV5-1 TGCGCCAGCAGCTTGGCCCTACAGGGGGGTGTTGGCACCATATATTTT CASSLALQGGVGTIYF
TRBJ1-2 TRBD1 . TRBV4-3 TGCGCCAGCAGCCCAACAGGGGGAGGAAACTATGGCTACACCTTC CASSPTGGGNYGYTF
TRBJ1-5 TRBD1 . TRBV7-9 TGTGCCAGCAGCTTGGACAGGGGAGTAGGCCAGCCCCAGCATTTT CASSLDRGVGQPQHF
TRBJ2-1 TRBD2 . TRBV18 TGTGCCAGCTCCCTAGGACTAGCGGGTAGGGGCACCGCCAATGAGCAGTTCTTC CASSLGLAGRGTANEQFF
TRBJ2-6 TRBD1 . TRBV6-2/TRBV6-3 TGTGCCAGCAGTTCTCGGACAGGGAAGCCTGGGGCCAACGTCCTGACTTTC CASSSRTGKPGANVLTF
TRBJ1-2 . . TRBV19 TGTGCCAGTACATTCCGACAGCCGGGGGTAGGCGGCTACACCTTC CASTFRQPGVGGYTF
TRBJ2-1 TRBD2 . TRBV20-1 TGCAGTGCGGATCTAGCGGCCGAGCAGTTCTTC CSADLAAEQFF
TRBJ2-2 . . TRBV6-6 TGTGCCAGCAGTTACTCAGGGGGAACGACCGGGGAGCTGTTTTTT CASSYSGGTTGELFF
TRBJ1-1 TRBD1 . TRBV6-1 TGTGCCAGCAGTGAAAAGATCTTGGGGACAGGGACCAGCACTGAAGCTTTCTTT CASSEKILGTGTSTEAFF
TRBJ1-6 . once TRBV3-1/TRBV3-2 TGTGCCAGCAGCCAAGGGACAGTTCAAACCCTCCACTTT CASSQGTVQTLHF
TRBJ1-2 . . TRBV3-1/TRBV3-2 TGTGCCAGCAGCCAAGTCAGGGGTGGCTACACCTTC CASSQVRGGYTF
TRBJ1-2 . few TRBV20-1 TGCAGTGCTAGTATGGAGATCTATGGCTACACCTTC CSASMEIYGYTF
TRBJ1-1 . . TRBV5-1 TGCGCCAGCAGCCACAGGGACATGAACACTGAAGCTTTCTTT CASSHRDMNTEAFF
TRBJ1-5 . . TRBV9 TGTGCCAGCAGCGTAGCGGTAGGGGATCAGCCCCAGCATTTT CASSVAVGDQPQHF
TRBJ2-4 TRBD2 . TRBV5-1 TGCGCCAGCAGCCCGGAGTCTAGCGGGAGGCCCAAAAACATTCAGTACTTC CASSPESSGRPKNIQYF
TRBJ2-7 TRBD1 . TRBV18 TGTGCCAGCTCGGCCGGGACAGGATTCTACGAGCAGTACTTC CASSAGTGFYEQYF
TRBJ2-2 TRBD2 . TRBV24-1 TGTGCCACCAGTGACGGCGGGAGGGCCGGGGAGCTGTTTTTT CATSDGGRAGELFF
TRBJ1-4 . . TRBV19 TGTGCCAGTAGCCCGGGACTTATGGGGGAAAAACTGTTTTTT CASSPGLMGEKLFF
TRBJ1-5 . . TRBV30 TGTGCCTGGACCGCAAGGGGTCAGAGGAATCAGCCCCAGCATTTT CAWTARGQRNQPQHF
TRBJ2-2 TRBD2 once TRBV10-2 TGCGCCAGCAGTGAGTGGCGGGGGGGAAACACCGGGGAGCTGTTTTTT CASSEWRGGNTGELFF
TRBJ2-1 . once TRBV9 TGTGCCAGCAGCCTTCGGGGCGGGGATGGAAATGAGCAGTTCTTC CASSLRGGDGNEQFF
TRBJ2-3 . . TRBV4-2 TGTGCCAGCAGCCTGGGGGGAAGCACAGATACGCAGTATTTT CASSLGGSTDTQYF